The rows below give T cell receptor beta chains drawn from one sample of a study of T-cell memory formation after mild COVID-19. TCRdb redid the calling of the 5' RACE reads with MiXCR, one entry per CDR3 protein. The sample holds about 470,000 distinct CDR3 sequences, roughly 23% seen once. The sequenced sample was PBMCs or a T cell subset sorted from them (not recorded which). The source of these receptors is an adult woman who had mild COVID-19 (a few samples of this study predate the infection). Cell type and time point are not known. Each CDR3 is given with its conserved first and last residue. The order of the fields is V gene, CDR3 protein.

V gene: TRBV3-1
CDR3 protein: CASSQADALYEQYF

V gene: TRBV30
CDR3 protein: CAWSGLAGVYNEQFF

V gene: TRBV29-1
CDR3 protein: CSVARSTGALEETQYF

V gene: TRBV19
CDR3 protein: CASSTGRPGAEAFF

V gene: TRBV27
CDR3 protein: CASSLYGGSTEAFF

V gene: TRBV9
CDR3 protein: CASSVGPSNEQFF

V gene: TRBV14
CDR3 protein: CASSQDLWSSGTAEQYF

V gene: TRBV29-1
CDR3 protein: CSVDFRDSYTQYF

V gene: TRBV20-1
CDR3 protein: CSAPAQGPKQPQHF

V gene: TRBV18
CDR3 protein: CASSPRTARGNNEQFF

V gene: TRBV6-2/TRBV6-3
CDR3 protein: CASSQTSGSADTQYF

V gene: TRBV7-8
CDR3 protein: CASSRSPGPSGNTIYF

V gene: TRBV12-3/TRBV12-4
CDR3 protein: CASSLFSFLGEAFF

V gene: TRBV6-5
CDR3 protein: CASFPARGAYGYTF

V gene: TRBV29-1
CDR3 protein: CSVGAGGTDTQYF

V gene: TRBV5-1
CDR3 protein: CASSLNLGRETQYF

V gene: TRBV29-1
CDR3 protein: CSAEDGHSGNTIYF

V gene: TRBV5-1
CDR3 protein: CASSGTGGSTDTQYF

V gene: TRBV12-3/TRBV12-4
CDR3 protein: CASSSTENPDGEQFF

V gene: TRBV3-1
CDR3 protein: CASSPWDRTYEQYF

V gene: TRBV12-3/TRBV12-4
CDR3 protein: CASSPPQGLHTQYF

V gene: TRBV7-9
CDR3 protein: CASSRSPGQGGTDTQYF

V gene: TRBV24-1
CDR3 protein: CATSDLQTGGYNQPQHF

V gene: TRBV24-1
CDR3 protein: CATSVGRAGANVLTF

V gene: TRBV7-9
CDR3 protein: CASSLGQNSYEQYF

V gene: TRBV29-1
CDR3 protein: CSVRGGSNEKLFF

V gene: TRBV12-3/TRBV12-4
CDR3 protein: CASSSPNEAFF

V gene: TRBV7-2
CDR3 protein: CASSSDHFNEQFF

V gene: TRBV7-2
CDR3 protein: CASSPYRGTTESGANVLTF

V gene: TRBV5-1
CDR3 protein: CASSPGGAGTTYEQYF

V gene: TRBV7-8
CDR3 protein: CASTPGTSGTGELFF

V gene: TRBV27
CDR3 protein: CASSPEMDRGGGYTF

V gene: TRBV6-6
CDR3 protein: CASSYAGQGILF

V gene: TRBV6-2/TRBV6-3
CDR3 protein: CASSVALGRGMDF

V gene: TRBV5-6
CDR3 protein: CASSAYNYEQYF

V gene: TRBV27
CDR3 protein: CASSFTSGADQYF

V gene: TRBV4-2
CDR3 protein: CASSPWGSGGENPTDTQYF

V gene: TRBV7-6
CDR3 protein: CASSLALSRELAAYNEQFF

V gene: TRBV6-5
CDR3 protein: CASSYSTSGRGEQYF

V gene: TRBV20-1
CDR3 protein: CSARDPRVNTEAFF

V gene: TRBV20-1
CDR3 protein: CSARDRTSGGPGETQYF

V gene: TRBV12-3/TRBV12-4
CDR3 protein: CASSLYSVQETQYF

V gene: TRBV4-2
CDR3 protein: CASSHGVSYEQYF

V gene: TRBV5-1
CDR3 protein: CASSLERGTEAFF

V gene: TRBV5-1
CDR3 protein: CASSLAWAGEGNEQFF

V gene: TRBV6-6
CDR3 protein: CASRTFGGSQGYGYTF

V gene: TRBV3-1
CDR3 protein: CASSQDTTGSGEQYF

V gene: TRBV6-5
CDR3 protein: CASSYYHTDTQYF